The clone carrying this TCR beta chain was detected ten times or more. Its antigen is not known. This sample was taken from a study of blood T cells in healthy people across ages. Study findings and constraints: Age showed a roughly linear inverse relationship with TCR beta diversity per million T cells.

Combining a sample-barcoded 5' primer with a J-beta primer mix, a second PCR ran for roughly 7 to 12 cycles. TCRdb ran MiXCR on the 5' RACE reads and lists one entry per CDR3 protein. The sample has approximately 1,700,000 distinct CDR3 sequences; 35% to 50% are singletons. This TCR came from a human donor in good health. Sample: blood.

CDR3 residues: CASSLDGLYEQYF. The DNA for the CDR3 is TGTGCCAGCAGCTTAGATGGGTTATACGAGCAGTACTTC. V is TRBV11-2 and J is TRBJ2-7; D ambiguous. The germline V gene encodes CDR1 SGHAT and CDR2 FQNNGV. The V and J ends lost 0 bases and 4 bases respectively, with 7 bases between them. CDR3 length: 13 amino acids.